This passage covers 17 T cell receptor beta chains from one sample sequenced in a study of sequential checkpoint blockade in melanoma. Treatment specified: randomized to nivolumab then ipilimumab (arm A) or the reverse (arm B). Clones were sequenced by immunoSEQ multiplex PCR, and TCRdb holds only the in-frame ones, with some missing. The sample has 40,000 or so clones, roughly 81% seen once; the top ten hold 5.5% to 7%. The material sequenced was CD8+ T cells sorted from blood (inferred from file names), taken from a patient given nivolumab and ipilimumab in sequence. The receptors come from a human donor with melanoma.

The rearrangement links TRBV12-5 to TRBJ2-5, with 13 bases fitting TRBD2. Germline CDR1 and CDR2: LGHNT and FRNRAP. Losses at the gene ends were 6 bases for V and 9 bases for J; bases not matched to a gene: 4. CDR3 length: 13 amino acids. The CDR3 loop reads CASGVGTSGAQYF. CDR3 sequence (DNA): TGTGCTAGTGGGGTCGGGACTAGCGGGGCCCAGTACTTC.

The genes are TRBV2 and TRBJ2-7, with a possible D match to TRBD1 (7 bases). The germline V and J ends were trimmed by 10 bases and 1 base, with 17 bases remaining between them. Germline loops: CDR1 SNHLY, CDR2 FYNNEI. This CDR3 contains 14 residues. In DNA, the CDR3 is TGTGCCACCTCTCAGGGGGGTTTTTCCTACGAGCAGTACTTC. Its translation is CATSQGGFSYEQYF.

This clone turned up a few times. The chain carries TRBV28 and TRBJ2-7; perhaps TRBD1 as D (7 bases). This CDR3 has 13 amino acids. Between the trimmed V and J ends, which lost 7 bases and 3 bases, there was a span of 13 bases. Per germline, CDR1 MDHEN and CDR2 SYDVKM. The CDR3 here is CASTGQDYYEQYF. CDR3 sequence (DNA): TGTGCCAGCACCGGACAGGACTACTACGAGCAGTACTTC.

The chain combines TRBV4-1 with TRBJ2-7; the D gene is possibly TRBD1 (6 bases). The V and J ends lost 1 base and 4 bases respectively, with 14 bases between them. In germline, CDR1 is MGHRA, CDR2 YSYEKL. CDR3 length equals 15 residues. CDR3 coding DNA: TGCGCCAGCAGCCAAGCTCAGGTACAGGGTTACGAGCAGTACTTC. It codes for CASSQAQVQGYEQYF.

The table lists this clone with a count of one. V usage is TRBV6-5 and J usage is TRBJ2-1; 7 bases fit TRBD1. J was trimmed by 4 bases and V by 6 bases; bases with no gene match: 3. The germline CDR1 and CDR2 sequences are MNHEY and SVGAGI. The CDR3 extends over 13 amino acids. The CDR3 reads CASSWDRYNEQFF. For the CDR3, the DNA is TGTGCCAGCAGCTGGGACAGATACAATGAGCAGTTCTTC.

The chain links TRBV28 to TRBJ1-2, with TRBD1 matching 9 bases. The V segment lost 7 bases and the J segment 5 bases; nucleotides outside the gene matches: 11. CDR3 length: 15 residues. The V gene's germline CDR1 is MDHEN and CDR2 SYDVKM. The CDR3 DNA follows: TGTGCCAGCACTGAAACCACAGGGGGCGGATATGGCTACACCTTC. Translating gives CASTETTGGGYGYTF.

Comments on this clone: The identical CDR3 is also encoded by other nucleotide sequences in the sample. This chain's CDR3 is CASSPLGQANQPQHF. CDR3 sequence (DNA): TGTGCCAGCAGTCCACTGGGACAGGCTAATCAGCCCCAGCATTTT. V and J are TRBV28 and TRBJ1-5; 8 bases map to TRBD1. V was clipped by 5 bases and J by 4 bases; unmatched bases: 7. The CDR3 totals 15 residues. Per the germline V gene, CDR1 is MDHEN and CDR2 is SYDVKM.

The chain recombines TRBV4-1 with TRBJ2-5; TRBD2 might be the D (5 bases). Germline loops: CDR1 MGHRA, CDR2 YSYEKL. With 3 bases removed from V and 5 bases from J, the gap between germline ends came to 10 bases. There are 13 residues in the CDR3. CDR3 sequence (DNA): TGCGCCAGCAGCCAGGGGAGTAGGGAGACCCAGTACTTC. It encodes CASSQGSRETQYF.

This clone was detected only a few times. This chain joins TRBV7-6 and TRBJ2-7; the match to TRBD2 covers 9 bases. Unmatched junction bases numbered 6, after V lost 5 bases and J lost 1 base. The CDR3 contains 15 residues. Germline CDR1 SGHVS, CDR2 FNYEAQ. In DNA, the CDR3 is TGTGCCAGCAGCCTTACTAGCGGGCCTTCCTACGAGCAGTACTTC. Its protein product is CASSLTSGPSYEQYF.

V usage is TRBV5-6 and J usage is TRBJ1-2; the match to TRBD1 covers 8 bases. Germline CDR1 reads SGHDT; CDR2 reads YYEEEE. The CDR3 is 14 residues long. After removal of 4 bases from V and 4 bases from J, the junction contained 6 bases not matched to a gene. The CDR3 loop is CASSVTGATYGYTF. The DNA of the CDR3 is TGTGCCAGCAGCGTGACAGGGGCAACCTATGGCTACACCTTC. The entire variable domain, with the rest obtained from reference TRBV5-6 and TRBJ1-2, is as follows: DAGVTQSPTHLIKTRGQQVTLRCSPKSGHDTVSWYQQALGQGPQFIFQYYEEEERQRGNFPDRFSGHQFPNYSSELNVNALLLGDSALYLCASSVTGATYGYTFGSGTRLTVV.

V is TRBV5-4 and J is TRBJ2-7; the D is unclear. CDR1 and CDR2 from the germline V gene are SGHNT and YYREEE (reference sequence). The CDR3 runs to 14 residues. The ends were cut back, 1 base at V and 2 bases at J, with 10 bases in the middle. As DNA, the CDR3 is TGTGCCAGCAGCTTGCCGGAGACTCCCTACGAGCAGTACTTC. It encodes CASSLPETPYEQYF.

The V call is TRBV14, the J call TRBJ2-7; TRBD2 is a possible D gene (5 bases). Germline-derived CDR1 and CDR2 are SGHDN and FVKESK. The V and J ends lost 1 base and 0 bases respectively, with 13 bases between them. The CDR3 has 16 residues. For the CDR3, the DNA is TGTGCCAGCAGCCAAGGTCCGGGGTTTATCTCCTACGAGCAGTACTTC. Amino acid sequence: CASSQGPGFISYEQYF.

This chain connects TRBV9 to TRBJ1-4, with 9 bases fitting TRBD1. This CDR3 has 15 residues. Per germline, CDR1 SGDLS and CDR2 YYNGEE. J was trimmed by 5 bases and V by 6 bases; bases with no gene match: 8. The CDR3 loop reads CASTGAGTGNEKLFF. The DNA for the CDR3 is TGTGCCAGCACGGGGGCTGGGACAGGGAATGAAAAACTGTTTTTT.

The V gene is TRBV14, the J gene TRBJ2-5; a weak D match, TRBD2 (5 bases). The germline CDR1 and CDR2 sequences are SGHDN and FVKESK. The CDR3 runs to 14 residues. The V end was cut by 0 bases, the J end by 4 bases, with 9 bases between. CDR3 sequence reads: CASSQDRLRETQYF. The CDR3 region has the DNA TGTGCCAGCAGCCAAGACCGACTAAGAGAGACCCAGTACTTC.

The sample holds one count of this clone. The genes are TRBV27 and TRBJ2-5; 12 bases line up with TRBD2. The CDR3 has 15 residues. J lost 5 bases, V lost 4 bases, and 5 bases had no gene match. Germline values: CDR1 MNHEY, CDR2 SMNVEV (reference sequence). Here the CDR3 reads CASSSLAGGPETQYF. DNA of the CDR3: TGTGCCAGCAGTTCTCTAGCGGGAGGGCCCGAGACCCAGTACTTC.

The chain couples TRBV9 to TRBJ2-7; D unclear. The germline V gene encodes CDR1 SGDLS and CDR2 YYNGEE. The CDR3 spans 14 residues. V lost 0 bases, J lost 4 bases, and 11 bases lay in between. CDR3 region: CASSVGSSVYEQYF. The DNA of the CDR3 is TGTGCCAGCAGCGTAGGTTCTAGTGTATACGAGCAGTACTTC.

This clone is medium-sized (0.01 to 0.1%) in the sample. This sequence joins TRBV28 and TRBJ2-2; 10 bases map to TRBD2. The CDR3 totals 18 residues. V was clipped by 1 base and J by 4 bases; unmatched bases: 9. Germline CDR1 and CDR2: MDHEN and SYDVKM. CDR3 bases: TGTGCCAGCAGTTTATTAGCGGGGGGACCAGGTGGCACCGGGGAGCTGTTTTTT. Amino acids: CASSLLAGGPGGTGELFF.